This TCR beta chain originates from a study of monozygotic twins with inflammatory bowel disease. Germline-derived CDR1 and CDR2 are SGDLS and YYNGEE. The CDR3 has 15 amino acids. A total RNA quantity of about 4,000 ng went into each TCR library. Template switching introduced UMIs that contain a 6-nucleotide sample barcode. Reanalyzing the 5' RACE reads, TCRdb keeps one entry per CDR3 protein, without DNA. In total, the table holds around 210,000 distinct CDR3 sequences. Points on this clonotype: Its cognate antigen is unknown.

Findings and caveats of the study: Immunosuppressive treatment differences may have increased patient repertoire variability.

The clonotype was recovered from a human donor with ulcerative colitis or Crohn's disease, or a healthy co-twin of an affected twin (not recorded which). Input material: blood. This chain links TRBV9 with TRBJ1-5; TCRdb selects TRBD1, and the lack of DNA leaves this call unchecked. CDR3 residues: CASSVGGVSNQPQHF.